This T cell receptor (beta chain) is from a study of cytomegalovirus exposure and HLA in healthy donors. Points from the study as a whole: Later analysis identified a missense DCLRE1C variant that was linked to TCR beta V- and J-gene trimming. Association with HLA alleles at 0.05 false discovery rate was found for roughly 17,000 TCR beta sequences in a later analysis. It was assumed in the presence/absence analyses that sequencing depth was roughly uniform across donors. Most CMV-associated TCR beta chains appeared HLA-restricted in a later analysis.

The primer mix had 60 Vbeta and 13 Jbeta primers. Method: immunoSEQ multiplex PCR; TCRdb's copy keeps in-frame clones and lacks some. The profile covers 200,000 to 250,000 clones, with 75% to 80% appearing a single time and 1.5% to 2% taken by the ten largest. Of note for this clone: Its matching antigen is unknown. The identical CDR3 is also encoded by other nucleotide sequences in the sample.

J lost 3 bases, V lost 5 bases, and 5 bases had no gene match. The V gene's germline CDR1 is SGHNT and CDR2 YENEEA. CDR3 length equals 14 residues. Sequenced sample: PBMCs. The J gene is TRBJ2-7, the V gene TRBV11-3, with 9 bases aligning to TRBD1. This sequence was found in a man between 18 and 35 years old in good health and CMV-seronegative. The CDR3 region is CASSPRDRDYEQYF. The DNA for the CDR3 is TGTGCCAGCAGCCCTCGGGACAGGGACTACGAGCAGTACTTC.